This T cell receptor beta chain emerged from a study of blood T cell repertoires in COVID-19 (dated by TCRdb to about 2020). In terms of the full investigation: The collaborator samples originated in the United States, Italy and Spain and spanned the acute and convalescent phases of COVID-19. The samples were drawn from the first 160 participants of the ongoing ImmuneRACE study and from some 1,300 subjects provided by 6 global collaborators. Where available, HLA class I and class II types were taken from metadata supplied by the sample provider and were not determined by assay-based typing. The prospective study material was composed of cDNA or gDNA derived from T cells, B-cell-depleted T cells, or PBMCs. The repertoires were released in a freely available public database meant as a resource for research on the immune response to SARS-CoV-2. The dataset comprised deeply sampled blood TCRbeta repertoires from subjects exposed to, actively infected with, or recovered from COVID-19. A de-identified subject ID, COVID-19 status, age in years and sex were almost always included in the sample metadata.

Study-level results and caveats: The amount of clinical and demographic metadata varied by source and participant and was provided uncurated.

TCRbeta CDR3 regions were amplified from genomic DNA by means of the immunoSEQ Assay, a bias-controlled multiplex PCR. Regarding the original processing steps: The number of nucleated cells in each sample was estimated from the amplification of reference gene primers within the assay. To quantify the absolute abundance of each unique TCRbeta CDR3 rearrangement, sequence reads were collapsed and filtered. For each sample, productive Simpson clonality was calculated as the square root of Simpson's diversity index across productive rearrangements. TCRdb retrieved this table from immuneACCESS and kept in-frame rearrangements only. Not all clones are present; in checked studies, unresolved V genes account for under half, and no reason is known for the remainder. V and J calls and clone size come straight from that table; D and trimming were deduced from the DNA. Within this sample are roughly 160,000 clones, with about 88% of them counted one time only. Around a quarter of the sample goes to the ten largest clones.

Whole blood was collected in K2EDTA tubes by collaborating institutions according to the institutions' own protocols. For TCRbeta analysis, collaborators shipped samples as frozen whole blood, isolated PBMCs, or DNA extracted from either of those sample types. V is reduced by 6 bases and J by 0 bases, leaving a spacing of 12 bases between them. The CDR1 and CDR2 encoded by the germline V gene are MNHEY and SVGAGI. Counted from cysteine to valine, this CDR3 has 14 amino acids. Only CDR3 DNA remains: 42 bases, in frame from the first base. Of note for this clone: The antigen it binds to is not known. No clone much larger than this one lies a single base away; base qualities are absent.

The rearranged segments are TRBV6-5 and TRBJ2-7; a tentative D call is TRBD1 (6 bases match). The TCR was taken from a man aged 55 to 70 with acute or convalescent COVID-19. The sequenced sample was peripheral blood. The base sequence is TGTGCCAGCAGCCGGGACACGAGCTCCTACGAGCAGTACGTC. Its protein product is CASSRDTSSYEQYV.